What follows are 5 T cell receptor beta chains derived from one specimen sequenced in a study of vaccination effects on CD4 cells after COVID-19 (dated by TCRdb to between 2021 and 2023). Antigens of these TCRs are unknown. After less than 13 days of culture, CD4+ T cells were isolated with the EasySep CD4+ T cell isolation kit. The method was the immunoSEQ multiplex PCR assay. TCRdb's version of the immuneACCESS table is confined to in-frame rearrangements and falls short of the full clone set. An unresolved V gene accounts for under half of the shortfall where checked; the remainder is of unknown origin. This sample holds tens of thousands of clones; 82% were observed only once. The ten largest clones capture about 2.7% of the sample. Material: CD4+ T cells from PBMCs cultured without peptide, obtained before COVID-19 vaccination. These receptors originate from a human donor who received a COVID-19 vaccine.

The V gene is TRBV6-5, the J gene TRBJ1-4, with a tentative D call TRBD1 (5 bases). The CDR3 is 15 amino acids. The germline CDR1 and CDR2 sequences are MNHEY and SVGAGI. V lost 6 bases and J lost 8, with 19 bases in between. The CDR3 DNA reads TGTGCCAGCAGCCTTAGGCTTCAGGGTGGCGAAAAACTGTTTTTT. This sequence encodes CASSLRLQGGEKLFF.

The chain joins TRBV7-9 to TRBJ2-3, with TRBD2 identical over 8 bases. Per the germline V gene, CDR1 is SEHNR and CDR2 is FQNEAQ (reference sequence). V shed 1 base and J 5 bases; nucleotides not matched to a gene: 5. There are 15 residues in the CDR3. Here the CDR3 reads CASSLGAGEIDTQYF. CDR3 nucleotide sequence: TGTGCCAGCAGCTTAGGAGCGGGGGAAATAGATACGCAGTATTTT.

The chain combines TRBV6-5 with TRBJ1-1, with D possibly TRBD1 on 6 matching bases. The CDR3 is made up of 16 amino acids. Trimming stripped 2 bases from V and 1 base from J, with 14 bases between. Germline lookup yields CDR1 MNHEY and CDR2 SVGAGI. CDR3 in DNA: TGTGCCAGCAGTTACCGCGACAGGCCCACGAACACTGAAGCTTTCTTT. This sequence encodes CASSYRDRPTNTEAFF.

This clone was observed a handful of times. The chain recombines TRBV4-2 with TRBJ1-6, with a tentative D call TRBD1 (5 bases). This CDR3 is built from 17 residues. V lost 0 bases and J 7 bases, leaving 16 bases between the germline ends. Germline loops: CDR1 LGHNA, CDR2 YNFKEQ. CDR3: CASSQEDRGTRNSPLHF. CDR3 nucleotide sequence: TGTGCCAGCAGCCAAGAAGATCGGGGGACCCGAAATTCACCCCTCCACTTT.

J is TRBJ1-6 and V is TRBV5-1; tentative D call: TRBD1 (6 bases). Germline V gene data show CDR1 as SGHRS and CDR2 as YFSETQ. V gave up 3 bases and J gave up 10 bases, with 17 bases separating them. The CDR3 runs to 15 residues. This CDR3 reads CASSWNREGGSPLHF. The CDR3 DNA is TGCGCCAGCAGCTGGAACAGGGAGGGAGGGTCACCCCTCCACTTT.